These 14 T cell receptor beta chains came from one sample sequenced in a study of blood T cell repertoires in COVID-19. Assay used: immunoSEQ multiplex PCR; TCRdb lists only in-frame clones, some missing. The sample shows roughly 100,000 clones, roughly 80% of them seen only once. Sequenced input: peripheral blood. These TCRs come from a woman older than 75 with active or convalescent COVID-19.

The V and J genes are TRBV25-1 and TRBJ1-3; D possibly corresponds to TRBD1 (5 bases). From germline, CDR1 is MGHDK and CDR2 SYGVNS. Trimming removed 3 bases from V and 2 bases from J, with 14 bases in between. The CDR3 sequence is 16 residues long. CDR3: CASSEPTRGAGNTIYF. The CDR3 DNA sequence: TGTGCCAGCAGTGAGCCAACGCGGGGGGCTGGAAACACCATATATTTT.

The V call is TRBV5-1, the J call TRBJ2-2; D is undetermined. The CDR3 has 12 residues. The V gene's germline CDR1 is SGHRS and CDR2 YFSETQ. Trimming took off 4 bases at V and 7 bases at J, with 8 bases between the two ends. The CDR3: CASSIQNGELFF. For the CDR3, the DNA is TGCGCCAGCAGCATCCAGAACGGGGAGCTGTTTTTT.

This chain uses TRBV24-1 with TRBJ2-7, with TRBD2 as a possible D gene (6 bases). The V end lost 3 bases, the J end lost 6 bases, and 11 bases lay between the germline ends. The germline V gene encodes CDR1 KGHDR and CDR2 SFDVKD. The CDR3 runs to 13 residues. The CDR3 loop reads CATSDRGRLEQYF. CDR3 in DNA: TGTGCCACCAGTGATCGGGGGAGGCTCGAGCAGTACTTC.

This clone was observed once. Relative to the germline gene, one junction end is altered; a read error may explain this. This specimen includes other DNA sequences encoding the same CDR3. This chain connects TRBV7-2 to TRBJ1-6; possible D gene TRBD1, 5 bases. The CDR3 loop spans 16 amino acids. Germline CDR1 is SGHTA and CDR2 is FQGNSA. The CDR3 loop is CASRYPSRVYNSPLHF. CDR3 DNA: TGCGCCAGCAGATACCCCAGCAGGGTCTATAATTCACCCCTCCACTTT.

This chain uses TRBV9 with TRBJ2-7; 11 nucleotides align to TRBD2. CDR3 length: 17 residues. Trimming removed 0 bases from V and 0 bases from J; junction bases left unmatched: 5. The germline gives CDR1 SGDLS, CDR2 YYNGEE. CDR3 loop: CASSVDGGLAGSYEQYF. As DNA, the CDR3 is TGTGCCAGCAGCGTAGACGGAGGACTAGCGGGCTCCTACGAGCAGTACTTC. The full variable domain, in which reference TRBV9 and TRBJ2-7 provide the parts outside the CDR3, is DSGVTQTPKHLITATGQRVTLRCSPRSGDLSVYWYQQSLDQGLQFLIQYYNGEERAKGNILERFSAQQFPDLHSELNLSSLELGDSALYFCASSVDGGLAGSYEQYFGPGTRLTVT.

The V call is TRBV18, the J call TRBJ1-3, with a tentative D call TRBD1 (5 bases). This CDR3 is 16 amino acids long. From germline, CDR1 is KGHSH and CDR2 LQKENI. Deletions cut 0 bases from V and 3 bases from J, with 12 bases between. The DNA of the CDR3 is TGTGCCAGCTCACCACCGACCGGGCAGGGTGGAAACACCATATATTTT. It encodes CASSPPTGQGGNTIYF. The full variable domain, rest sourced from reference TRBV18 and TRBJ1-3, is NAGVMQNPRHLVRRRGQEARLRCSPMKGHSHVYWYRQLPEEGLKFMVYLQKENIIDESGMPKERFSAEFPKEGPSILRIQQVVRGDSAAYFCASSPPTGQGGNTIYFGEGSWLTVV.

The chain employs TRBV2 and TRBJ2-1; 7 bases are a match to TRBD2. The CDR3 is made up of 15 amino acids. V dropped 4 bases and J dropped 0; count of bases not matched to a gene: 3. CDR1 SNHLY and CDR2 FYNNEI come from the germline V gene. CDR3 DNA sequence: TGTGCCAGCAGTGCACTAGCGTACTCCTACAATGAGCAGTTCTTC. It specifies CASSALAYSYNEQFF.

This clone appeared a few times. This chain uses TRBV29-1 with TRBJ2-1; 10 positions match TRBD2. The CDR3 is 13 amino acids. With V trimmed by 5 bases and J by 9 bases, 7 bases remained unmatched. Germline V gene sequence: CDR1 SQVTM, CDR2 ANQGSEA. CDR3 residues: CSVSAGGFGEQFF. For the CDR3, the DNA is TGCAGCGTTTCAGCGGGAGGGTTTGGTGAGCAGTTCTTC.

The V and J genes are TRBV7-3 and TRBJ1-1; tentative D call: TRBD1 (5 bases). Germline loops: CDR1 SGHTA, CDR2 FQGTGA. The V gene lost 5 bases and the J gene lost 2 bases, with 12 bases spanning the gap. The CDR3 loop spans 14 amino acids. The CDR3 region has the DNA TGTGCCAGCAGCCCGACGGGGGATAACACTGAAGCTTTCTTT. Amino acids: CASSPTGDNTEAFF.

The V call is TRBV28, the J call TRBJ1-1; D is undetermined. Germline loops: CDR1 MDHEN, CDR2 SYDVKM. V was pared by 11 bases and J by 4 bases, with 11 bases between. The CDR3 is made up of 11 amino acids. This CDR3 reads CASQAGTEAFF. In nucleotides, the CDR3 is TGTGCCTCCCAGGCGGGCACTGAAGCTTTCTTT.

The V gene is TRBV6-2 or TRBV6-3, the J gene TRBJ2-3; 8 bases agree with TRBD2. Trimming took 0 bases from V and 3 from J; bases not matched to a gene: 8. The germline gives CDR1 MNHEY, CDR2 SVGEGT. This CDR3 spans 17 amino acids. CDR3 region: CASSYSRTSPRTDTQYF. The CDR3 DNA reads as TGTGCCAGCAGTTACTCCAGGACTAGCCCTAGAACAGATACGCAGTATTTT.

The rearrangement joins TRBV7-2 to TRBJ2-1; no definite D call. The CDR3 runs to 14 residues. V lost 5 bases, J lost 2 bases, and 10 bases lay in between. CDR1 SGHTA and CDR2 FQGNSA come from the germline V gene. Here the CDR3 reads CASSQEFAYNEQFF. For the CDR3, the DNA is TGTGCCAGCAGCCAAGAGTTTGCCTACAATGAGCAGTTCTTC. The full variable domain, rest sourced from reference TRBV7-2 and TRBJ2-1, is GAGVSQSPSNKVTEKGKDVELRCDPISGHTALYWYRQSLGQGLEFLIYFQGNSAPDKSGLPSDRFSAERTGGSVSTLTIQRTQQEDSAVYLCASSQEFAYNEQFFGPGTRLTVL.

The V and J genes are TRBV29-1 and TRBJ1-4; weak D call: TRBD1 (5 bases). Germline V lookup: CDR1 SQVTM, CDR2 ANQGSEA. Trimming stripped 5 bases from V and 5 bases from J, with 15 bases between. This CDR3 contains 14 residues. CDR3 protein: CSVSRGLNNEKLFF. CDR3 nucleotides: TGCAGCGTTTCAAGGGGCTTAAACAATGAAAAACTGTTTTTT.

The rearrangement links TRBV5-6 to TRBJ1-6, with 9 bases aligning to TRBD1. J was trimmed by 8 bases and V by 4 bases; bases with no gene match: 10. Germline CDR1 is SGHDT and CDR2 is YYEEEE. This CDR3 has 16 amino acids. The CDR3 DNA reads TGTGCCAGCAGCCGAAGGACAGGGGTTGGGGATTCACCCCTCCACTTT. Amino acids: CASSRRTGVGDSPLHF.